The 5 T cell receptor beta chains reported below all come from one sample, sequenced in a study of control samples from healthy donors and cancer patients. Produced via immunoSEQ multiplex PCR; TCRdb's table is partial and in-frame only. The repertoire has roughly 80,000 clones, under 90% of them found once; the top ten carry 5.5%. The sequenced material came from blood. The receptors were gathered from a man over 45 in good health.

The chain uses TRBV19 and TRBJ2-1, with D maybe TRBD2 (5 bases). Germline-derived CDR1 and CDR2 are LNHDA and SQIVND (reference sequence). V was pared by 3 bases and J by 5 bases, with 17 bases between. The CDR3 runs to 16 residues. The CDR3 bases are TGTGCCAGTAGTATTACAACGGGGTTAAGGGACAATGAGCAGTTCTTC. Amino acid sequence: CASSITTGLRDNEQFF.

This chain joins TRBV5-4 and TRBJ1-2, with 7 positions matching TRBD1. The CDR3 length is 13 residues. Looked up from germline, CDR1 is SGHNT and CDR2 is YYREEE (reference sequence). Trimming took 4 bases from V and 7 from J; bases not matched to a gene: 7. The CDR3 nucleotides read TGTGCCAGCAGCCCTCAGGGGGGTCGTGGCTACACCTTC. This gives the protein CASSPQGGRGYTF.

The chain combines TRBV28 with TRBJ2-4; D is undetermined. This CDR3 has 19 residues. The germline V gene has CDR1 MDHEN and CDR2 SYDVKM. The V end lost 5 bases, the J end lost 0 bases, and 23 bases lay between the germline ends. The DNA of the CDR3 is TGTGCCAGCAGTCCAACCGTACCCGCCCTCTCCGTAGCCAAAAACATTCAGTACTTC. Translated: CASSPTVPALSVAKNIQYF.

CDR3 sequence: CASSELAGSTDTQYF. The DNA of the CDR3 is TGTGCCAGCTCAGAACTAGCGGGGAGCACAGATACGCAGTATTTT. The V call is TRBV18, the J call TRBJ2-3; 10 bases fit TRBD2. Germline CDR1 and CDR2: KGHSH and LQKENI. V trimming: 5 bases; J trimming: 0 bases; junction bases outside the gene matches: 2. The CDR3 extends over 15 amino acids.

The chain uses TRBV3-1 (or the pseudogene TRBV3-2) and TRBJ2-3; D is undetermined. Germline V gives CDR1 LGHDT, CDR2 YNNKEL (reference sequence). Between the trimmed V and J ends, which lost 2 bases and 0 bases, there was a span of 6 bases. This CDR3 has 14 amino acids. The CDR3 here is CASSQRKSTDTQYF. CDR3 bases: TGTGCCAGCAGCCAACGCAAGAGCACAGATACGCAGTATTTT.